A selection of T cell receptor beta chains follows, all from one sample in a study of response to subunit inactivated influenza vaccine. One entry per CDR3 protein results from TCRdb running MiXCR on the RT-PCR reads. The sample gives under 200,000 distinct CDR3 sequences, approximately 12% of which show up once; 25% to 30% is in the top ten. This same sample was also taken into another study, of T cells expressing NK-cell markers.

The material was CD8+ T cells sorted from PBMCs, obtained roughly 12 days after vaccination. The receptors were sampled from a man aged 45-65 years who received an inactivated influenza vaccine. The conserved cysteine and the conserved F or W are not part of the CDR3 here. The size of a clone is reported for some rows only, either as once, few or many, or as a class for expanded clones.

j_call: TRBJ2-7
v_call: TRBV7-8
clone_size: NA
cdr3_aa: ASSLEASGKYEQY

j_call: TRBJ1-3
v_call: TRBV28
clone_size: NA
cdr3_aa: ASSFAGGGNTIY

j_call: TRBJ2-3
v_call: TRBV7-2
clone_size: many
cdr3_aa: ASSLYADTQY

j_call: TRBJ2-3
v_call: TRBV20-1
clone_size: NA
cdr3_aa: SATTILGTSGSSDTQY

j_call: TRBJ2-1
v_call: TRBV3-1
clone_size: NA
cdr3_aa: ASSQGTGYNEQF

j_call: TRBJ2-1
v_call: TRBV6-2/TRBV6-3
clone_size: few
cdr3_aa: ASNRRGEIYNEQF

j_call: TRBJ2-7
v_call: TRBV29-1
clone_size: NA
cdr3_aa: SVDQGDGYEQY

j_call: TRBJ2-7
v_call: TRBV7-9
clone_size: NA
cdr3_aa: ASSNVGTGSYEQY

j_call: TRBJ2-7
v_call: TRBV1
clone_size: NA
cdr3_aa: TSSQGTGCEQY

j_call: TRBJ2-3
v_call: TRBV4-2
clone_size: few
cdr3_aa: ASSRLAGELDTQY

j_call: TRBJ2-1
v_call: TRBV27
clone_size: many
cdr3_aa: ASSLGVAGASEQF

j_call: TRBJ2-1
v_call: TRBV15
clone_size: few
cdr3_aa: ATSSKGHYYNEQF

j_call: TRBJ2-2
v_call: TRBV12-3/TRBV12-4
clone_size: few
cdr3_aa: ASRHPGTGDGELF

j_call: TRBJ1-1
v_call: TRBV28
clone_size: few
cdr3_aa: ASSLRPGQGLTEAF

j_call: TRBJ2-1
v_call: TRBV12-3/TRBV12-4
clone_size: few
cdr3_aa: ASSLEGLNNEQF

j_call: TRBJ1-1
v_call: TRBV28
clone_size: many
cdr3_aa: ASSSKGSPRGNTEAF

j_call: TRBJ2-7
v_call: TRBV10-3
clone_size: few
cdr3_aa: AIGGPGQGTYEQY

j_call: TRBJ2-5
v_call: TRBV19
clone_size: NA
cdr3_aa: ASSIGSGIQETQY

j_call: TRBJ1-2
v_call: TRBV12-3/TRBV12-4
clone_size: few
cdr3_aa: ASSLGSDFYGYT

j_call: TRBJ2-1
v_call: TRBV7-3
clone_size: few
cdr3_aa: ASSSGTSRSYNEQF

j_call: TRBJ1-2
v_call: TRBV24-1
clone_size: NA
cdr3_aa: ATSDPTGTRGYGYT

j_call: TRBJ1-2
v_call: TRBV6-1
clone_size: few
cdr3_aa: ASSEIGTGGRRYGYT

j_call: TRBJ2-5
v_call: TRBV4-3
clone_size: few
cdr3_aa: ASSQDFGVQETQY

j_call: TRBJ1-3
v_call: TRBV29-1
clone_size: NA
cdr3_aa: SVTTRTGHSGNTIY

j_call: TRBJ2-7
v_call: TRBV12-3/TRBV12-4
clone_size: NA
cdr3_aa: ASTDRDSYEQY

j_call: TRBJ2-2
v_call: TRBV4-3
clone_size: few
cdr3_aa: ASSSAGGYTGELF

j_call: TRBJ2-1
v_call: TRBV13
clone_size: NA
cdr3_aa: ASSPSGGGGNEQF

j_call: TRBJ2-2
v_call: TRBV6-2/TRBV6-3
clone_size: NA
cdr3_aa: ASTQGLGGPLTGELF

j_call: TRBJ2-7
v_call: TRBV12-3/TRBV12-4
clone_size: many
cdr3_aa: ASRQGTHDEQY

j_call: TRBJ1-1
v_call: TRBV4-1
clone_size: NA
cdr3_aa: ASSQEVGLMNTEAF

j_call: TRBJ2-3
v_call: TRBV12-3/TRBV12-4
clone_size: many
cdr3_aa: ASSLGWGLAGKTDTQY

j_call: TRBJ2-2
v_call: TRBV7-6
clone_size: NA
cdr3_aa: ASSFLRDAGGGGELF

j_call: TRBJ2-7
v_call: TRBV27
clone_size: NA
cdr3_aa: ASSLAGGLFLEQY

j_call: TRBJ2-1
v_call: TRBV4-3
clone_size: NA
cdr3_aa: ASSQERPPSGSDEQF

j_call: TRBJ2-7
v_call: TRBV6-2/TRBV6-3
clone_size: few
cdr3_aa: ASSYSQGMVAYEQY

j_call: TRBJ2-7
v_call: TRBV28
clone_size: once
cdr3_aa: ASSFAGSISYEQY

j_call: TRBJ1-5
v_call: TRBV5-6
clone_size: few
cdr3_aa: ASSLSPNQPQH

j_call: TRBJ2-7
v_call: TRBV28
clone_size: many
cdr3_aa: ATSGVDEEQY

j_call: TRBJ2-1
v_call: TRBV6-2/TRBV6-3
clone_size: few
cdr3_aa: ASRLSGRYNEQF

j_call: TRBJ2-1
v_call: TRBV6-6
clone_size: few
cdr3_aa: ASSYSMLGEQF

j_call: TRBJ2-7
v_call: TRBV4-1
clone_size: NA
cdr3_aa: ASSQDWDRGTYEQY

j_call: TRBJ2-5
v_call: TRBV7-9
clone_size: NA
cdr3_aa: ASSLLWGLETQY

j_call: TRBJ2-2
v_call: TRBV12-3/TRBV12-4
clone_size: few
cdr3_aa: ASSHTILAGGPGELF

j_call: TRBJ2-1
v_call: TRBV5-6
clone_size: many
cdr3_aa: ASSRQDEQF

j_call: TRBJ2-7
v_call: TRBV27
clone_size: few
cdr3_aa: ASSLSRAYEQY

j_call: TRBJ2-2
v_call: TRBV7-6
clone_size: few
cdr3_aa: ASAIDLTGELF

j_call: TRBJ1-2
v_call: TRBV20-1
clone_size: few
cdr3_aa: SARVQGDGEGYT

j_call: TRBJ2-1
v_call: TRBV4-3
clone_size: many
cdr3_aa: ASSQGPGLAPSSYNEQF

j_call: TRBJ1-1
v_call: TRBV28
clone_size: few
cdr3_aa: ASNRDREYTEAF

j_call: TRBJ2-7
v_call: TRBV11-2
clone_size: NA
cdr3_aa: ASSLVAGGRDEQY

j_call: TRBJ2-7
v_call: TRBV27
clone_size: few
cdr3_aa: ASSLIATSGPYEQY

j_call: TRBJ1-1
v_call: TRBV6-2/TRBV6-3
clone_size: NA
cdr3_aa: ASSSNRGTEAF

j_call: TRBJ2-7
v_call: TRBV12-3/TRBV12-4
clone_size: few
cdr3_aa: ASSSGVRREQY

j_call: TRBJ2-1
v_call: TRBV4-3
clone_size: NA
cdr3_aa: ASSQDLGFDEQF

j_call: TRBJ1-5
v_call: TRBV2
clone_size: once
cdr3_aa: ASSDPGTGSNQPQH

j_call: TRBJ2-7
v_call: TRBV28
clone_size: NA
cdr3_aa: ASSFWTANYEQY

j_call: TRBJ2-3
v_call: TRBV5-6
clone_size: few
cdr3_aa: ASTPTYTSGGLRDTQY

j_call: TRBJ2-1
v_call: TRBV9
clone_size: NA
cdr3_aa: ASTLSPGLSYNEQF

j_call: TRBJ1-1
v_call: TRBV4-3
clone_size: NA
cdr3_aa: ASSQGYRASNTEAF

j_call: TRBJ2-3
v_call: TRBV7-2
clone_size: NA
cdr3_aa: ASRRATGSSTDTQY